The sequence of this TCR beta chain was determined in a study of cytomegalovirus exposure and HLA in healthy donors. Study information: Around 180 million T cells yielded under 130 million unique TCR beta sequences in earlier analysis.

V was clipped by 2 bases and J by 0 bases; unmatched bases: 10. The germline gives CDR1 SGHDN, CDR2 FVKESK. This CDR3 spans 18 amino acids. Worth noting for this clone: What it recognizes is unknown.

This PCR relied on a set of 60 Vbeta primers and 13 Jbeta primers. The repertoire was sequenced with immunoSEQ multiplex PCR; TCRdb's copy has only in-frame clones and lacks some. The data hold about 57,000 clones, with about 80% observed a single time. Findings and limits, study-wide: Per published accounts, TCR beta sequences correctly predicted the HLA-A and HLA-B alleles of most subjects.

The chain uses TRBV14 and TRBJ1-3; 7 bases match TRBD1. Input material: PBMCs. This receptor was obtained from a man aged 25-40 years in good health and CMV-seronegative. CDR3 DNA sequence: TGTGCCAGCAGCCAACGGCCGGGACAGTCTTCCTCTGGAAACACCATATATTTT. Amino acid sequence: CASSQRPGQSSSGNTIYF.